One and the same sample provided the 19 T cell receptor beta chains below, sequenced in a study of blood T cell repertoires in COVID-19. The method was immunoSEQ multiplex PCR; TCRdb's version includes in-frame clones alone and lacks a portion of them. The sample includes about 80,000 clones, roughly 87% of them seen just once. Input material: peripheral blood. All receptors come from a man older than 75 with acute or convalescent COVID-19.

The chain uses TRBV3-1 (or the pseudogene TRBV3-2) and TRBJ2-7; the match to TRBD1 covers 7 bases. CDR3 length: 14 amino acids. V lost 3 bases to trimming and J lost 1 base; unmatched junction nucleotides: 3. The V gene's germline CDR1 is LGHDT and CDR2 YNNKEL (reference sequence). CDR3 region: CASSHWDRSYEQYF. The CDR3 coding sequence is TGTGCCAGCAGCCACTGGGACAGATCCTACGAGCAGTACTTC.

This clone showed up just once. This sequence joins TRBV2 and TRBJ1-1; D not certain. Per germline, CDR1 SNHLY and CDR2 FYNNEI. The CDR3 is 12 amino acids. Trimming left V 4 bases short and J 1 base short, with 4 bases between. The CDR3 nucleotides are TGTGCCAGCAGTGTCAAGAACACTGAAGCTTTCTTT. This encodes CASSVKNTEAFF.

The chain joins TRBV7-6 to TRBJ1-6; 9 nucleotides line up with TRBD1. V lost 4 bases, J lost 0 bases, and 1 base stayed unmatched. The CDR3 loop spans 16 amino acids. CDR1 is SGHVS, CDR2 FNYEAQ, per germline. In nucleotides, the CDR3 is TGTGCCAGCAGCTGGGGACAGGGCTCCTATAATTCACCCCTCCACTTT. It specifies CASSWGQGSYNSPLHF.

V is TRBV6-5 and J is TRBJ1-4; D unclear. V lost 5 bases to trimming and J lost 6 bases, with 4 bases between them. Germline V gives CDR1 MNHEY, CDR2 SVGAGI. The CDR3 spans 11 residues. Here the CDR3 DNA reads TGTGCCAGCAGTCTCTATGAAAAACTGTTTTTT. Protein: CASSLYEKLFF.

The chain employs TRBV7-8 and TRBJ2-2; the match to TRBD2 covers 8 bases. This CDR3 has 15 amino acids. Looked up from germline, CDR1 is SGHVS and CDR2 is FQNEAQ. Germline trimming cut 5 bases from V and 3 bases from J; bases unmatched to any gene: 5. This chain's CDR3 is CASSPIAGHTGELFF. CDR3 sequence (DNA): TGTGCCAGCAGCCCCATAGCGGGGCACACCGGGGAGCTGTTTTTT.

The chain uses TRBV7-9 and TRBJ1-1; D is ambiguous. The V gene lost 6 bases and the J gene lost 1 base, with 9 bases spanning the gap. The CDR3 spans 13 residues. CDR1 is SEHNR and CDR2 is FQNEAQ in the germline V gene (reference sequence). CDR3 DNA: TGTGCCAGCAGACGAACAGAGAACACTGAAGCTTTCTTT. Translating it yields CASRRTENTEAFF.

V and J are TRBV18 and TRBJ1-4, with TRBD1 as a possible D gene (5 bases). The V end was cut by 0 bases, the J end by 4 bases, with 6 bases between. In germline, CDR1 is KGHSH, CDR2 LQKENI. The CDR3 has 14 residues. The DNA for the CDR3 is TGTGCCAGCTCACCACCAGGGGTTAATGAAAAACTGTTTTTT. Its protein product is CASSPPGVNEKLFF.

The rearrangement links TRBV5-1 to TRBJ2-7; TRBD1 matches 8 bases. This CDR3 has 14 amino acids. J was trimmed by 7 bases and V by 4 bases; bases with no gene match: 10. From germline, CDR1 is SGHRS and CDR2 YFSETQ. CDR3 nucleotides: TGCGCCAGCAGCCACCAGGACAGGGTGTTAGAGCAGTACTTC. Amino acid sequence: CASSHQDRVLEQYF.

The chain links TRBV5-5 to TRBJ2-3; 10 bases align to TRBD2. Germline CDR1 and CDR2: SGHKS and YYEKEE (reference sequence). The CDR3 runs to 16 residues. V was clipped by 1 base and J by 1 base; unmatched bases: 3. In DNA, the CDR3 is TGTGCCAGCAGCTTGTTCCTAGCGGGGGGCACAGATACGCAGTATTTT. Translation: CASSLFLAGGTDTQYF.

This chain links TRBV10-2 with TRBJ1-2, with 7 bases lining up with TRBD1. Germline V gene data show CDR1 as WSHSY and CDR2 as SAAADI. The V and J ends lost 2 bases and 7 bases, in that order; junction bases with no gene match: 4. The CDR3 length is 13 residues. The chain's CDR3 is CASSERYRGGYTF. In DNA, the CDR3 is TGCGCCAGCAGTGAGAGGTACAGGGGTGGCTACACCTTC.

This clone was observed a few times. The chain couples TRBV5-1 to TRBJ2-7; D uncertain. V lost 1 base to trimming and J lost 0 bases, with 8 bases between them. Germline V lookup: CDR1 SGHRS, CDR2 YFSETQ. This CDR3 has 14 residues. The CDR3 coding sequence is TGCGCCAGCAGCTTGTACGCAGACTCCTACGAGCAGTACTTC. This encodes CASSLYADSYEQYF.

Notes on this clone: The sample holds other DNA sequences that translate to the same CDR3. In DNA form, the CDR3 reads TGTGCCAGCAGCTTATTACGGGGTGGTAATTCACCCCTCCACTTT. This translates into CASSLLRGGNSPLHF. This chain joins TRBV7-2 and TRBJ1-6; D remains ambiguous. V was pared by 2 bases and J by 6 bases, with 11 bases between. The CDR3 totals 15 residues. Germline V gene sequence: CDR1 SGHTA, CDR2 FQGNSA.

The gene calls are TRBV5-6 and TRBJ1-6, with TRBD1 as a possible D gene (6 bases). Germline lookup yields CDR1 SGHDT and CDR2 YYEEEE. Trimming cost V 3 bases and J 10 bases, with 14 bases left between them. The CDR3 loop spans 14 amino acids. This CDR3 is CASSSTGIGSPLHF. Here the CDR3 DNA reads TGTGCCAGCAGCTCGACAGGTATCGGGTCACCCCTCCACTTT.

The J gene is TRBJ1-4, the V gene TRBV4-1, with a weak D call TRBD1 (5 bases). V lost 0 bases to trimming and J lost 4 bases, with 15 bases between them. Germline-derived CDR1 and CDR2 are MGHRA and YSYEKL. The CDR3 length is 17 residues. This CDR3 reads CASSQDVRVQGNEKLFF. DNA of the CDR3: TGCGCCAGCAGCCAAGATGTCCGGGTTCAGGGTAATGAAAAACTGTTTTTT.

The chain employs TRBV5-1 and TRBJ1-3; D call uncertain. This CDR3 is 14 amino acids long. The V end lost 4 bases, the J end lost 8 bases, and 16 bases lay between the germline ends. CDR1 is SGHRS and CDR2 is YFSETQ in the germline V gene. Here the CDR3 reads CASSPTGFRDTIYF. The DNA of the CDR3 is TGCGCCAGCAGCCCCACCGGCTTTCGGGACACCATATATTTT.

This CDR3 reads CASSSHMGQGVVLGYTF. Written as DNA, the CDR3 is TGTGCCAGCAGCTCGCATATGGGACAGGGGGTGGTTTTAGGCTACACCTTC. V and J are TRBV7-2 and TRBJ1-2; 11 bases fit TRBD1. The CDR3 is 17 residues long. The V and J ends lost 4 bases and 8 bases, in that order; junction bases with no gene match: 15. Looked up from germline, CDR1 is SGHTA and CDR2 is FQGNSA.

The chain joins TRBV6-1 to TRBJ1-3; 12 positions match TRBD1. The CDR3 extends over 17 amino acids. V dropped 4 bases and J dropped 3; count of bases not matched to a gene: 7. CDR1 is MNHNS, CDR2 SASEGT, per germline. The CDR3 sequence is CASSAVGQGAFGNTIYF. The CDR3, as DNA: TGTGCCAGCAGTGCGGTGGGACAGGGGGCGTTTGGAAACACCATATATTTT.

V is TRBV5-6 and J is TRBJ1-2; 8 nucleotides agree with TRBD1. CDR1 SGHDT and CDR2 YYEEEE come from the germline V gene. Germline trimming cut 4 bases from V and 4 bases from J; bases unmatched to any gene: 3. This CDR3 region has 13 residues. CDR3 protein: CASSIDRGYGYTF. CDR3 coding DNA: TGTGCCAGCAGCATCGACAGGGGCTATGGCTACACCTTC.

The V call is TRBV19, the J call TRBJ1-5; perhaps TRBD1 as D (5 bases). The CDR3 runs to 16 residues. Per the germline V gene, CDR1 is LNHDA and CDR2 is SQIVND (reference sequence). V lost 6 bases and J lost 0, with 15 bases in between. CDR3 amino acids: CASSPQSGTSNQPQHF. Here the CDR3 DNA reads TGTGCCAGTAGCCCACAAAGCGGGACTAGCAATCAGCCCCAGCATTTT.